Included here is one T cell receptor beta chain sequence, with context. Antigen unknown. The CDR3 runs 13 residues. V gave up 5 bases and J gave up 4 bases; unmatched junction bases: 3. The germline CDR1 and CDR2 sequences are GTSNPN and SVGIG (reference sequence). This entry is derived from a study of CD8 T cells in Susac syndrome. Overall study context: Intravenous immunoglobulin alone or corticosteroids were being given to patients with Susac syndrome at blood draw, unless they were therapy-naive.

Study-wide points: Clonal expansion was missing from Susac syndrome CD4+ T cell repertoires. The study's TCR sequencing and HLA analysis covered a relatively small number of individuals, and the study acknowledged this.

Reverse transcription of roughly 0.5 to 1 ug RNA was performed with random hexamers. Amplification of TCR beta CDR3 was carried out by immunoSEQ multiplex PCR, which covered 54 Vbeta and 13 Jbeta segments. TCRdb reprocessed the immunoSEQ multiplex PCR reads with MiXCR, giving one entry per CDR3 protein. The sample has approximately 190,000 distinct CDR3 sequences, approximately 94% seen once. The origin of this receptor is a human donor with Susac syndrome. This sequence joins TRBV30 and TRBJ2-1; 9 bases match TRBD2. What was sequenced was CD4+ T cells from PBMCs. The CDR3 DNA follows: TGTGCCTGGGGACTAGCGAGTTACAATGAGCAGTTCTTC. It translates to CAWGLASYNEQFF.